This entry concerns a single T cell receptor beta chain. The sample comes from a study of blood T cell repertoires in COVID-19. Produced via immunoSEQ multiplex PCR; TCRdb's table is partial and in-frame only. The table shows around 170,000 clones, with approximately 80% occurring only once. From germline, CDR1 is SGHTA and CDR2 FQGNSA. CDR3 length: 16 residues. The V end was cut by 5 bases, the J end by 1 base, with 15 bases between. The J gene is TRBJ2-1, the V gene TRBV7-2, with a possible D match to TRBD2 (6 bases). This TCR was sampled from a woman aged 55-70 years with acute or convalescent COVID-19. The sequenced sample was peripheral blood. Here the CDR3 reads CASSQGGGKSYNEQFF. The CDR3 nucleotides read TGTGCCAGCAGCCAGGGTGGGGGGAAGTCCTACAATGAGCAGTTCTTC.